A selection of T cell receptor beta chains follows, all from one sample in a study of OX40 agonist ivuxolimab in advanced cancers. Assay used: immunoSEQ multiplex PCR; TCRdb lists only in-frame clones, some missing. The table records under 65,000 clones, around 93% of them present only once. The sequencing here drew on CD4+ or CD8+ T cells sorted from blood, taken in a trial of the OX40 agonist ivuxolimab. The receptors stem from an adult with an advanced solid tumor such as melanoma, head and neck, liver or kidney cancer. CDR3s include the opening cysteine and the closing phenylalanine or tryptophan. Each record gives: clone size, J gene, V gene, D gene, CDR3 protein, CDR3 DNA. The D gene is left open where the match is weak. Some rows mark clone size as missing; the rest say once, few, many or name a class of expanded clone.

. | TRBJ1-1 | TRBV6-4 | . | CASRRDTTGAEAFF | TGTGCCAGCAGACGGGACACCACGGGCGCTGAAGCTTTCTTT
. | TRBJ1-1 | TRBV28 | TRBD1 | CASSSTGGVITEAFF | TGTGCCAGCAGTTCTACAGGGGGCGTAATCACTGAAGCTTTCTTT
once | TRBJ1-1 | TRBV27 | . | CASSSGQTIMNTEAFF | TGTGCCAGCAGTTCCGGACAGACAATAATGAACACTGAAGCTTTCTTT
. | TRBJ2-1 | TRBV9 | . | CASSVGLGGGYEQFF | TGTGCCAGCAGCGTAGGTTTGGGTGGAGGCTATGAGCAGTTCTTC
once | TRBJ1-5 | TRBV28 | . | CASRRDIQPQHF | TGTGCCAGCAGGAGGGATATTCAGCCCCAGCATTTT
. | TRBJ2-7 | TRBV4-1 | TRBD2 | CASSTGLAGVYEQYF | TGCGCCAGCAGTACCGGACTAGCGGGGGTCTACGAGCAGTACTTC
. | TRBJ2-7 | TRBV5-4 | TRBD2 | CASSIAGGRYEQYF | TGTGCCAGCAGCATAGCGGGAGGGAGGTACGAGCAGTACTTC
. | TRBJ2-5 | TRBV2 | . | CATQGGLGRGETQYF | TGTGCCACACAGGGAGGACTCGGAAGGGGGGAGACCCAGTACTTC
. | TRBJ1-2 | TRBV21-1 | . | CASSKVGVPNYGYTF | TGTGCCAGCAGCAAAGTTGGTGTTCCCAACTATGGCTACACCTTC
few | TRBJ1-1 | TRBV5-6 | . | CASSFNTEAFF | TGTGCCAGCAGCTTTAACACTGAAGCTTTCTTT
. | TRBJ2-7 | TRBV11-3 | . | CASSLALAIYSYEQYF | TGTGCCAGCAGCTTAGCATTAGCGATCTACTCCTACGAGCAGTACTTC
. | TRBJ2-1 | TRBV4-2 | TRBD2 | CASSQDMRLAGPNEQFF | TGTGCCAGCAGCCAAGATATGAGACTAGCGGGACCCAATGAGCAGTTCTTC
. | TRBJ2-1 | TRBV7-9 | TRBD2 | CASSAPGLAYNEQFF | TGTGCCAGCAGCGCCCCGGGACTAGCTTACAATGAGCAGTTCTTC
. | TRBJ2-3 | TRBV30 | . | CAWKLGWTDTQYF | TGTGCCTGGAAATTAGGTTGGACAGATACGCAGTATTTT
. | TRBJ2-2 | TRBV7-6 | . | CASSPDGASTGELFF | TGTGCCAGCAGCCCAGACGGGGCAAGCACCGGGGAGCTGTTTTTT
. | TRBJ1-1 | TRBV6-1 | . | CASSEYRAGNTEAFF | TGTGCCAGCAGTGAATATAGAGCAGGGAACACTGAAGCTTTCTTT
. | TRBJ2-7 | TRBV20-1 | . | CSAAGPYEQYF | TGCAGTGCTGCCGGGCCCTACGAGCAGTACTTC
. | TRBJ2-1 | TRBV25-1 | TRBD2 | CASSGKPTSGRLAWFF | TGTGCCAGCAGTGGCAAACCGACTAGCGGACGACTTGCATGGTTCTTC
. | TRBJ1-1 | TRBV11-2 | . | CASSWSQGTSEAFF | TGTGCCAGCAGCTGGAGTCAGGGTACCTCTGAAGCTTTCTTT
. | TRBJ2-1 | TRBV18 | TRBD2 | CASSPPGASGSTYNEQFF | TGTGCCAGCTCACCACCGGGGGCTAGCGGGAGCACCTACAATGAGCAGTTCTTC
. | TRBJ2-2 | TRBV5-1 | TRBD1 | CASSLTGGSNTGELFF | TGCGCCAGCAGCTTAACAGGGGGATCGAACACCGGGGAGCTGTTTTTT
. | TRBJ2-7 | TRBV12-5 | . | CASGLVLGLTPYEQYF | TGTGCTAGTGGTTTGGTATTGGGACTTACACCGTACGAGCAGTACTTC
. | TRBJ1-2 | TRBV10-3 | TRBD1 | CAISESPDRPITF | TGTGCCATCAGTGAGTCGCCGGACAGGCCAATTACCTTC
few | TRBJ2-5 | TRBV30 | . | CAWSVGVGAGLGETQYF | TGTGCCTGGAGCGTGGGGGTCGGGGCAGGCCTGGGAGAGACCCAGTACTTC
. | TRBJ1-1 | TRBV5-4 | TRBD1 | CASSLARGRNTEAFF | TGTGCCAGCAGCTTGGCCAGGGGGAGAAACACTGAAGCTTTCTTT
. | TRBJ1-2 | TRBV27 | . | CASSPIRGGGYTF | TGTGCCAGCAGTCCAATCCGGGGAGGGGGCTACACCTTC
. | TRBJ1-1 | TRBV27 | . | CASTPGGRNTEAFF | TGTGCCAGCACCCCGGGGGGGAGAAACACTGAAGCTTTCTTT
. | TRBJ2-2 | TRBV6-5 | . | CASRNQGPTGELFF | TGTGCCAGCAGAAACCAGGGGCCCACCGGGGAGCTGTTTTTT
. | TRBJ1-2 | TRBV19 | . | CASSMGDISGYTF | TGTGCCAGTAGTATGGGAGATATTTCTGGCTACACCTTC
few | TRBJ1-2 | TRBV10-2 | . | CASRGPAVYLYGYTF | TGCGCCAGCCGTGGCCCGGCTGTCTACCTGTATGGCTACACCTTC
. | TRBJ2-1 | TRBV6-5 | . | CASRYGTYNEQFF | TGTGCCAGCAGATATGGGACATACAATGAGCAGTTCTTC
. | TRBJ1-1 | TRBV5-1 | . | CASSLGAANTEAFF | TGCGCCAGCAGCTTGGGGGCAGCTAACACTGAAGCTTTCTTT
. | TRBJ2-7 | TRBV29-1 | TRBD2 | CSVELLAGGYEQYF | TGCAGCGTTGAGTTGCTAGCGGGAGGCTACGAGCAGTACTTC
. | TRBJ2-7 | TRBV5-3 | . | CARSEKTEDSQSYEQYF | TGTGCCAGAAGCGAAAAGACGGAGGACAGTCAGTCCTACGAGCAGTACTTC
. | TRBJ2-3 | TRBV18 | . | CASSLLAPDTQYF | TGTGCCAGCTCGCTCCTAGCGCCAGATACGCAGTATTTT
. | TRBJ2-3 | TRBV6-5 | . | CASSYGPAGTTDTQYF | TGTGCCAGCAGTTACGGGCCGGCGGGGACCACAGATACGCAGTATTTT
. | TRBJ2-2 | TRBV5-1 | . | CASSLPGGNTGELFF | TGCGCCAGCAGCTTGCCCGGGGGAAACACCGGGGAGCTGTTTTTT
. | TRBJ1-1 | TRBV19 | . | CATNRDGNTEAFF | TGTGCCACCAACCGGGACGGCAACACTGAAGCTTTCTTT
. | TRBJ1-3 | TRBV6-4 | . | CASSDQGPGNTIYF | TGTGCCAGCAGTGACCAGGGACCTGGAAACACCATATATTTT
. | TRBJ2-3 | TRBV7-8 | . | CASSQPYREHTDTQYF | TGTGCCAGCAGCCAACCTTACCGGGAACACACAGATACGCAGTATTTT
. | TRBJ1-5 | TRBV10-3 | . | CAISEFHGSNQPQHF | TGTGCCATCAGTGAGTTCCACGGGAGCAATCAGCCCCAGCATTTT
. | TRBJ2-3 | TRBV28 | . | CASSLQPRLLDTQYF | TGTGCCAGCAGTTTACAGCCGCGACTTTTAGATACGCAGTATTTT
. | TRBJ1-4 | TRBV4-3 | . | CASSRGLELFF | TGCGCCAGCAGCCGAGGACTGGAACTGTTTTTT
once | TRBJ2-3 | TRBV4-3 | TRBD2 | CASSQDMGLAGGDTQYF | TGCGCCAGCAGCCAAGATATGGGACTAGCGGGAGGAGATACGCAGTATTTT
. | TRBJ2-1 | TRBV5-1 | TRBD2 | CASSLLNLAGGMHNEQFF | TGCGCCAGCAGCTTACTTAATCTAGCGGGAGGGATGCACAATGAGCAGTTCTTC
. | TRBJ1-2 | TRBV5-6 | . | CASSLGASRDYGYTF | TGTGCCAGCAGCTTGGGCGCTTCGCGGGACTATGGCTACACCTTC